These T cell receptor beta chains were read from a single sample in a study of blood T cells in healthy people across ages. A single record per CDR3 protein comes from TCRdb applying MiXCR to the 5' RACE reads. In the table there are more than 750,000 distinct CDR3 sequences, 25% to 35% of which are singletons. The same sample was also used in a study of T cells of mothers and their children.

The sequenced sample consisted of blood. The receptors were sampled from a woman in her thirties or forties in good health. CDR3s include the opening cysteine and the closing phenylalanine or tryptophan. A D gene is named only where the DNA matches it firmly. The size of a clone is reported for some rows only, either as once, few or many, or as a class for expanded clones.

V,D,size,J,CDR3,DNA
TRBV5-1,.,.,TRBJ1-6,CASSLVVGFSPLHF,TGCGCCAGCAGCTTGGTGGTTGGGTTCTCACCCCTCCACTTT
TRBV27,TRBD2,once,TRBJ2-1,CASSSPGSGRKSYNEQFF,TGTGCCAGCAGCAGCCCGGGTAGCGGGAGGAAATCCTACAATGAGCAGTTCTTC
TRBV7-2,.,few,TRBJ2-6,CASSPQGGTPGANVLTF,TGTGCCAGCAGCCCTCAGGGGGGGACCCCTGGGGCCAACGTCCTGACTTTC
TRBV5-5,TRBD1,many,TRBJ2-5,CASSLQQGSETQYF,TGTGCCAGCAGCTTACAACAGGGGAGCGAGACCCAGTACTTC
TRBV7-2,.,once,TRBJ1-1,CASSLPHVTEAFF,TGTGCCAGCAGCTTACCCCACGTGACTGAAGCTTTCTTT
TRBV6-5,TRBD1,few,TRBJ1-2,CASSWTGGSNGYTF,TGTGCCAGCAGCTGGACAGGAGGGTCGAATGGCTACACCTTC
TRBV7-8,.,.,TRBJ2-7,CASSLVLASEQYF,TGTGCCAGCAGCTTAGTCCTAGCCTCCGAGCAGTACTTC
TRBV12-3/TRBV12-4,TRBD1,many,TRBJ1-5,CASSYLRQGQPQHF,TGTGCCAGCAGTTACCTCCGACAGGGTCAGCCCCAGCATTTT
TRBV24-1,TRBD2,few,TRBJ2-1,CATSFQAGGPYNEQFF,TGTGCCACCAGTTTCCAAGCGGGGGGCCCCTACAATGAGCAGTTCTTC
TRBV10-3,.,many,TRBJ2-3,CAIRTDTPDTQYF,TGTGCCATCAGGACCGATACGCCAGATACGCAGTATTTT
TRBV29-1,.,.,TRBJ1-4,CSVEGGGSNEKLFF,TGCAGCGTTGAAGGAGGGGGGAGTAATGAAAAACTGTTTTTT
TRBV9,TRBD1,.,TRBJ2-1,CVSSVGQGSSYNEQFF,TGTGTCAGCAGCGTAGGACAGGGCAGCTCCTACAATGAGCAGTTCTTC
TRBV28,TRBD1,few,TRBJ1-2,CASSIPPGQGPYGYTF,TGTGCCAGCAGTATCCCCCCGGGACAGGGACCCTATGGCTACACCTTC